The entry below describes one TCR beta chain. Its antigen remains undetermined. Nothing much larger sits one base from this clone, and base qualities are not available. The data originate from a study of CD8+ T cells in alopecia areata (dated 2018 in TCRdb). In the study overall: Treated patients were enrolled in an open-label pilot trial of oral tofacitinib at 5 to 10 mg twice daily for moderate-to-severe alopecia areata. Patients stayed on tofacitinib for 6 to 18 months and then had 6 months of follow-up off drug so that delayed response and recurrence could be assessed. In both human patients and the C3H/HeJ mouse model, the study applied high-throughput TCRbeta sequencing to look at T cell clonal expansion in alopecia areata. In humans, TCRbeta sequencing was performed on scalp tissue and on sorted CD4+ and CD8+ peripheral blood T cells from healthy controls and from patients with patchy or totalis/universalis alopecia areata. Biopsies were taken from tofacitinib-treated patients at baseline and again at 4 and 24 weeks into treatment, and several of those patients also had a later scalp biopsy. Scalp clonality was compared across normal scalp (n=4), patchy alopecia areata scalp (n=8), and alopecia totalis/universalis scalp (n=8). RNA was obtained with the PAXgene miRNA kit for fixed scalp, the miRNeasy kit for PBMCs, and the RNeasy kit for mouse skin. immunoSEQ multiplex PCR using 35 Vbeta forward primers and 13 Jbeta reverse primers was used to amplify TCRbeta CDR3 regions.

The time point label corresponds to: baseline before oral tofacitinib. Lesional scalp punch biopsies and peripheral blood were obtained from alopecia areata patients. PBMCs were isolated by density centrifugation and stained for CD3, CD4 and CD8, and CD4+ and CD8+ T cells were sorted on a FACSAria. Taken from the germline V gene, the CDR1 and CDR2 loops are SGHTA and FQGNSA. Compared with germline, V lacks 5 bases and J lacks 3 bases; bases without a gene match: 9. Its CDR3 holds 15 amino acids, cysteine through phenylalanine. Just the 45-base CDR3 DNA is kept, in frame starting at base 1. Library generation was performed with the immunoSEQ multiplex PCR assay. For TCR sequencing, RNA was extracted from every sample and reverse transcribed into cDNA to serve as template. First-strand cDNA was synthesized using SuperScript III with a 2:1 mix of oligo-dT and random hexamers. A synthetic immune receptor repertoire was used to assess amplification bias, and residual bias was removed computationally. The source study handled its data this way. After raw reads were preprocessed to remove errors, the CDR3 was defined following IMGT conventions as running from the conserved cysteine to phenylalanine. Clonality was computed by normalizing Shannon entropy by log2 of the number of productive unique TCRs and subtracting the result from 1. Whether each scalp clone was CD4 or CD8 was inferred by checking scalp TCRbeta sequences against the CD4 and CD8 repertoires from sorted blood. The table was pulled from immuneACCESS by TCRdb, which kept in-frame rearrangements only. Such tables lose some clones; where checked, under half of the loss comes from unresolved V genes, and the rest has no known cause. Clonal size and the V and J genes are those of that table, whereas D and trimming came from the DNA. This sample holds some 240,000 clones; around three fifths were observed only once. Of the sample, under 0.5% is held by the ten largest clones.

Overall study outcomes, separate from this receptor: Higher clonality and more expanded CD8+ clones were observed in lesional scalp than in normal scalp, particularly in alopecia totalis/universalis, a finding suggestive of antigenic drive. Shared TCR sequences between patients were less evident than in mice, which may be partly attributable to HLA diversity in the patient population. Unlike mouse skin, where gammadelta T cells dominate, normal human skin contains resident alphabeta T cells that get sequenced too, which complicates analysis of the scalp TCR repertoire.

The sample here was CD4+ T cells sorted from blood, taken at week 0. The rearrangement combines TRBV7-2 with TRBJ2-7, and 8 junction bases match TRBD1. The TCR was taken from a human donor with alopecia areata. CDR3 region: CASSIPGQVHYEQYF. The DNA is as follows: TGTGCCAGCAGCATCCCGGGACAGGTTCACTACGAGCAGTACTTC.